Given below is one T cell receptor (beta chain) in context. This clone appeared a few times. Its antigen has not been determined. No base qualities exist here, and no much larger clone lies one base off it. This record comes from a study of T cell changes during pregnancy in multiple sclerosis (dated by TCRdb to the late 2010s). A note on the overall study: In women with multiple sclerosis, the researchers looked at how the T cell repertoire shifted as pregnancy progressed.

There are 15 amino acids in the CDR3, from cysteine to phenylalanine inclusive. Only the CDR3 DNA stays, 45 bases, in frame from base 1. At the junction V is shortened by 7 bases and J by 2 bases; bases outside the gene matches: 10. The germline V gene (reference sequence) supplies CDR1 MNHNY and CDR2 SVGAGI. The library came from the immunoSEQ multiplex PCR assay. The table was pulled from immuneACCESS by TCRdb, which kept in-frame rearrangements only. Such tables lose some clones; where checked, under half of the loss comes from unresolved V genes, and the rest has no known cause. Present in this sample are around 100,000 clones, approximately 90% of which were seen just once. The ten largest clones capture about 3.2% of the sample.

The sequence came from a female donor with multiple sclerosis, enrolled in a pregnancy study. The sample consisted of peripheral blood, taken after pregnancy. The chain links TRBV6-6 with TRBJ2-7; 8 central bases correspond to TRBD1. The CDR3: CASTEADRVTYEQYF. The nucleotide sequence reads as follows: TGTGCCAGCACCGAGGCGGACAGGGTCACCTACGAGCAGTACTTC.